Sequencing of this TCR beta chain was carried out in a study of blood T cell repertoires in COVID-19. Study in general: There were acute and convalescent COVID-19 samples, and they came from the United States, Italy and Spain. In each case, the material was cDNA or gDNA derived from T cells, B-cell-depleted T cells, or PBMCs.

CDR3 size: 17 residues. CDR1 and CDR2 (germline): MDHEN, SYDVKM. V was cut by 5 bases and J by 1 base, with 20 bases left in between. The study counted Cohort 3 donors as recovered given two negative PCRs, clearance, or symptom resolution. Per the original methods: Estimates of nucleated cell counts were drawn from the amplification of reference gene primers. The protocol was immunoSEQ multiplex PCR, while the TCRdb copy is restricted to in-frame clones and leaves out a portion. The V and J calls and clone size come from that table; D and trimming were worked out from the DNA. The sample has 300,000 to 350,000 clones; roughly 86% are singletons.

The sample consisted of PBMCs or T cells enriched from blood (not recorded which). The source is a young woman who had recovered from COVID-19. This chain uses TRBV28 with TRBJ1-1; D unclear. Here the CDR3 reads CASSTPLSRGENTEAFF. For the CDR3, the DNA is TGTGCCAGCAGTACCCCCCTGAGTCGCGGGGAGAACACTGAAGCTTTCTTT.